The 15 T cell receptor beta chains below were found in one sample sequenced in a study of OX40 agonist ivuxolimab in advanced cancers. Using immunoSEQ multiplex PCR, the repertoire was profiled, and TCRdb retains in-frame clones only, with some absent. Of about 80,000 clones listed, around nine tenths are singletons. This specimen consisted of CD4+ or CD8+ T cells sorted from blood, obtained in a trial of the OX40 agonist ivuxolimab. The receptors come from an adult with an advanced solid tumor such as melanoma, head and neck, liver or kidney cancer.

The V gene is TRBV30, the J gene TRBJ1-2; 9 bases are shared with TRBD1. V shed 5 bases, J shed 5 bases, and the junction held 6 bases outside the gene matches. Germline V gene lookup returns CDR1 GTSNPN and CDR2 SVGIG (reference sequence). The CDR3 has 13 residues. CDR3 DNA: TGTGCCTGGGAGACAGGGGGTGGGTATGGCTACACCTTC. This translates into CAWETGGGYGYTF.

Only a few counts were recorded for this clone. DNA of the CDR3: TGTGCCAGCAGCCCGGGAGGGGACAGGGGCTCTGGGGCCAACGTCCTGACTTTC. This translates into CASSPGGDRGSGANVLTF. The rearrangement joins TRBV11-1 to TRBJ2-6, with 10 bases identical to TRBD1. V was clipped by 5 bases and J by 0 bases; unmatched bases: 7. The CDR3 sequence is 18 residues long. Germline assignment: CDR1 SGHAT and CDR2 FQDESV (reference sequence). Supplemented by reference TRBV11-1 and TRBJ2-6, the full variable domain reads EAEVAQSPRYKITEKSQAVAFWCDPISGHATLYWYRQILGQGPELLVQFQDESVVDDSQLPKDRFSAERLKGVDSTLKIQPAELGDSAMYLCASSPGGDRGSGANVLTFGAGSRLTVL.

This rearrangement joins TRBV29-1 to TRBJ2-1; possibly TRBD2 for D (6 bases). Germline V CDR1 and CDR2: SQVTM, ANQGSEA. Deletions cut 4 bases from V and 9 bases from J, with 19 bases between. CDR3 size: 14 residues. DNA of the CDR3: TGCAGCGTTGCCGGGGGAAGGCGGGTCGGTGAGCAGTTCTTC. It specifies CSVAGGRRVGEQFF.

The gene calls are TRBV6-1 and TRBJ2-7; D might be TRBD1 (5 bases). V shed 2 bases and J shed 3 bases, with 5 bases lying between them. Germline assignment: CDR1 MNHNS and CDR2 SASEGT. This CDR3 contains 12 residues. CDR3 sequence reads: CASSEQGYEQYF. The CDR3 DNA is TGTGCCAGCAGTGAACAGGGCTACGAGCAGTACTTC.

The chain recombines TRBV5-1 with TRBJ2-7; 10 bases fit TRBD1. CDR1 is SGHRS and CDR2 is YFSETQ in the germline V gene. J lost 3 bases, V lost 0 bases, and 3 bases had no gene match. This CDR3 spans 15 amino acids. Here the CDR3 reads CASSLAGDRGYEQYF. The CDR3 DNA is TGCGCCAGCAGCTTGGCCGGGGACAGGGGCTACGAGCAGTACTTC.

The chain is built from TRBV9 and TRBJ1-5; the match to TRBD1 covers 7 bases. V gave up 4 bases and J gave up 6 bases; unmatched junction bases: 7. The CDR3 runs to 14 residues. CDR1 and CDR2 (germline): SGDLS, YYNGEE. CDR3 sequence: CASSPTTGSQPQHF. The CDR3 nucleotides are TGTGCCAGCAGCCCGACGACAGGGAGTCAGCCCCAGCATTTT. Together with reference TRBV9 and TRBJ1-5, the CDR3 gives the full variable domain: DSGVTQTPKHLITATGQRVTLRCSPRSGDLSVYWYQQSLDQGLQFLIQYYNGEERAKGNILERFSAQQFPDLHSELNLSSLELGDSALYFCASSPTTGSQPQHFGDGTRLSIL.

The V and J genes are TRBV6-6 and TRBJ2-5; no clear D gene. There are 12 residues in the CDR3. CDR1 is MNHNY, CDR2 SVGAGI, per germline (reference sequence). Trimming cost V 5 bases and J 0 bases, with 4 bases left between them. CDR3 loop: CASSRNQETQYF. CDR3 nucleotides: TGTGCCAGCAGTCGAAACCAAGAGACCCAGTACTTC.

The rearrangement joins TRBV5-1 to TRBJ2-1; D tentatively fits TRBD1 or TRBD2 (6 bases each). CDR3 size: 15 residues. V was cut by 4 bases and J by 7 bases, with 18 bases left in between. In germline, CDR1 is SGHRS, CDR2 YFSETQ. The CDR3, as DNA: TGCGCCAGCAGCCCCGGTGCGGGACATCCTAATGAGCAGTTCTTC. This sequence encodes CASSPGAGHPNEQFF.

V gene TRBV4-3 combines with J gene TRBJ1-1; D is perhaps TRBD1 (5 bases). With 3 bases removed from V and 7 bases from J, the gap between germline ends came to 12 bases. CDR1 LGHNA and CDR2 YSLEER come from the germline V gene. CDR3 length: 13 residues. The CDR3: CASSHPQGGEAFF. The CDR3 DNA sequence: TGCGCCAGCAGCCACCCCCAGGGCGGTGAAGCTTTCTTT.

This chain links TRBV5-1 with TRBJ2-1; 13 bases line up with TRBD2. The V gene end was trimmed by 3 bases and the J gene end by 9 bases; junction bases not matched to a gene: 6. CDR1 and CDR2 (germline): SGHRS, YFSETQ. The CDR3 covers 15 residues. Here the CDR3 DNA reads TGCGCCAGCAGCTCACTAGCGGGAGGGCCTGGTGAGCAGTTCTTC. Its translation: CASSSLAGGPGEQFF.

The chain joins TRBV9 to TRBJ2-6; D unresolved. Deletions cut 4 bases from V and 0 bases from J, with 14 bases between. Germline V CDR1 and CDR2: SGDLS, YYNGEE. CDR3 length: 17 residues. The DNA for the CDR3 is TGTGCCAGCAGCCCCCAGGTTTTACTCTCTGGGGCCAACGTCCTGACTTTC. It specifies CASSPQVLLSGANVLTF.

This chain joins TRBV5-1 and TRBJ2-7; 12 bases align to TRBD1. Trimming took 2 bases from V and 6 from J; bases not matched to a gene: 6. Germline V lookup: CDR1 SGHRS, CDR2 YFSETQ. This CDR3 has 15 amino acids. The CDR3 is CASSFTGTGGVEQYF. DNA of the CDR3: TGCGCCAGCAGCTTCACCGGGACAGGGGGCGTCGAGCAGTACTTC.

The J gene is TRBJ2-7, the V gene TRBV19, with 7 bases that match TRBD1. CDR1 is LNHDA, CDR2 SQIVND, per germline (reference sequence). The CDR3 length is 13 residues. J was trimmed by 9 bases and V by 5 bases; bases with no gene match: 10. The CDR3 nucleotides read TGTGCCAGTAGTGACAGGGAAGGGTTAGGGCAGTACTTC. Residues: CASSDREGLGQYF.

The chain is built from TRBV11-2 and TRBJ2-7; D is unresolved. The germline V and J ends were trimmed by 7 bases and 6 bases, with 16 bases remaining between them. Germline lookup yields CDR1 SGHAT and CDR2 FQNNGV. The CDR3 contains 13 residues. The CDR3 loop reads CASKDTPSGEQYF. Written as DNA, the CDR3 is TGTGCCAGCAAAGACACCCCTAGTGGCGAGCAGTACTTC.

The chain couples TRBV5-1 to TRBJ2-1; D possibly matches TRBD1 or TRBD2 (6 bases each). Looked up from germline, CDR1 is SGHRS and CDR2 is YFSETQ. The CDR3 totals 15 residues. V was clipped by 3 bases and J by 5 bases, with 15 bases between them. DNA for the CDR3: TGCGCCAGCAGCTCGGACCCGGGGGCGGACAATGAGCAGTTCTTC. Residues: CASSSDPGADNEQFF.